This passage covers 23 T cell receptor beta chains from one sample sequenced in a study of cytomegalovirus exposure and HLA in healthy donors (dated by TCRdb to 2016 to 2017). Library preparation employed the immunoSEQ multiplex PCR assay. The multiplex PCR relied on a mix of 60 forward primers for TCR Vbeta segments and 13 reverse primers for TCR Jbeta segments. In its TCRdb copy, this immuneACCESS table keeps in-frame sequences only and misses some clones. Where compared with another copy, unresolved V genes explain less than half of these, and the others have no known cause. This sample gives around 99,000 clones in total; approximately 63% of them show up just once. The ten largest clones add up to about 6.7% of the sample. The specimen was PBMCs. The receptors stem from a woman aged 25 to 45 in good health and CMV-seronegative.

The chain uses TRBV7-3 and TRBJ2-4, with D maybe TRBD1 (6 bases). The CDR3 is 13 residues long. V shed 1 base and J shed 9 bases, with 10 bases lying between them. Germline CDR1 reads SGHTA; CDR2 reads FQGTGA. The CDR3 sequence is CASSLKQGSIQYF. The CDR3 DNA reads as TGTGCCAGCAGCTTAAAACAGGGCTCCATTCAGTACTTC.

This clone is a singleton in its sample. V and J are TRBV28 and TRBJ2-4; 7 bases line up with TRBD2. The CDR3 has 14 amino acids. Germline lookup yields CDR1 MDHEN and CDR2 SYDVKM. With 6 bases clipped from V and 5 bases from J, the junction kept 7 bases outside the gene matches. The CDR3 sequence is CASSREGTENIQYF. The CDR3 coding sequence is TGTGCCAGCAGCAGGGAGGGGACTGAAAACATTCAGTACTTC.

The chain links TRBV19 to TRBJ1-1, with 11 bases matching TRBD1. The germline V gene has CDR1 LNHDA and CDR2 SQIVND (reference sequence). The CDR3 is 16 amino acids. V shed 7 bases, J shed 0 bases, and the junction held 7 bases outside the gene matches. CDR3 amino acids: CASNPRTGGLNTEAFF. DNA of the CDR3: TGTGCCAGTAATCCTAGGACAGGGGGCCTGAACACTGAAGCTTTCTTT. Full variable domain (rest looked up from reference TRBV19 and TRBJ1-1): DGGITQSPKYLFRKEGQNVTLSCEQNLNHDAMYWYRQDPGQGLRLIYYSQIVNDFQKGDIAEGYSVSREKKESFPLTVTSAQKNPTAFYLCASNPRTGGLNTEAFFGQGTRLTVV.

This chain uses TRBV11-2 with TRBJ2-1, with 7 bases lining up with TRBD2. V lost 3 bases and J lost 2; bases outside the gene matches: 4. CDR3 size: 15 residues. Germline V CDR1 and CDR2: SGHAT, FQNNGV. The CDR3 nucleotides are TGTGCCAGCAGCTTCTGGGGGGGGACCTACAATGAGCAGTTCTTC. Its protein is CASSFWGGTYNEQFF.

The chain combines TRBV5-4 with TRBJ2-1, with D tentatively TRBD2 (5 bases). Deletions cut 0 bases from V and 0 bases from J, with 7 bases between. This CDR3 spans 15 amino acids. The V gene's germline CDR1 is SGHNT and CDR2 YYREEE (reference sequence). CDR3 DNA: TGTGCCAGCAGCTTGGGGGAGAGCTCCTACAATGAGCAGTTCTTC. It encodes CASSLGESSYNEQFF.

The rearrangement joins TRBV11-2 to TRBJ1-1; D remains ambiguous. The CDR3 sequence is 14 residues long. Per the germline V gene, CDR1 is SGHAT and CDR2 is FQNNGV. V lost 5 bases to trimming and J lost 0 bases, with 10 bases between them. The CDR3 reads CASSPHSMNTEAFF. The CDR3 DNA is TGTGCCAGCAGCCCCCACAGTATGAACACTGAAGCTTTCTTT.

This chain uses TRBV29-1 with TRBJ2-5; 13 positions agree with TRBD2. V lost 6 bases, J lost 4 bases, and 8 bases stayed unmatched. Germline V gene sequence: CDR1 SQVTM, CDR2 ANQGSEA. The CDR3 has 15 residues. The CDR3 loop is CSVRTSGGFLETQYF. CDR3 nucleotide sequence: TGCAGCGTCCGGACTAGCGGGGGATTTCTAGAGACCCAGTACTTC.

This rearrangement joins TRBV10-3 to TRBJ2-2; D possibly corresponds to TRBD1 (6 bases). V lost 6 bases, J lost 1 base, and 12 bases lay in between. This CDR3 contains 15 residues. CDR1 is ENHRY, CDR2 SYGVKD, per germline. The CDR3 here is CAIRSGTRNTGELFF. CDR3 nucleotide sequence: TGTGCCATCAGGTCTGGGACACGGAACACCGGGGAGCTGTTTTTT.

V and J are TRBV6-1 and TRBJ2-5, with D uncertain. The CDR3 has 15 residues. The ends were cut back, 1 base at V and 5 bases at J, with 14 bases in the middle. Looked up from germline, CDR1 is MNHNS and CDR2 is SASEGT. The CDR3 DNA reads as TGTGCCAGCAGTGAAGTCGTGGGCCTGGCGGAGACCCAGTACTTC. Residues: CASSEVVGLAETQYF.

The chain employs TRBV10-3 and TRBJ2-7; 10 bases line up with TRBD2. Germline CDR1 and CDR2: ENHRY and SYGVKD. V lost 2 bases and J lost 3; bases outside the gene matches: 10. This CDR3 is built from 17 residues. The CDR3 sequence: CAISEPISGRPNYEQYF. CDR3 in DNA: TGTGCCATCAGTGAGCCGATTAGCGGGAGGCCAAACTACGAGCAGTACTTC.

The chain couples TRBV11-2 to TRBJ2-1; the match to TRBD1 covers 8 bases. Per germline, CDR1 SGHAT and CDR2 FQNNGV. This CDR3 contains 19 residues. The V gene end was trimmed by 3 bases and the J gene end by 5 bases; junction bases not matched to a gene: 18. Here the CDR3 DNA reads TGTGCCAGCAGCTTGCCTCTCTCGGGACAGGTCTTTCGGCACAATGAGCAGTTCTTC. Its protein is CASSLPLSGQVFRHNEQFF.

V gene TRBV20-1 combines with J gene TRBJ2-7; no clear D. The CDR3 is 10 amino acids. Trimming took 6 bases from V and 3 from J, leaving 6 bases between them. Germline CDR1 is DFQATT and CDR2 is SNEGSKA (reference sequence). Here the CDR3 DNA reads TGCAGTGCAAACAGCTACGAGCAGTACTTC. It is translated as CSANSYEQYF.

J is TRBJ2-7 and V is TRBV27, with 10 bases that match TRBD2. Germline V gene lookup returns CDR1 MNHEY and CDR2 SMNVEV (reference sequence). CDR3 length: 18 amino acids. V lost 2 bases, J lost 4 bases, and 14 bases stayed unmatched. The CDR3 is CASSLQGLAGDLSYEQYF. The CDR3 nucleotides are TGTGCCAGCAGTTTACAGGGCCTAGCGGGGGATCTTTCATACGAGCAGTACTTC.

This clone has just one count. This chain links TRBV10-3 with TRBJ2-7; D might be TRBD1 (6 bases). This CDR3 has 15 amino acids. V lost 0 bases and J 2 bases, leaving 11 bases between the germline ends. Germline V gene lookup returns CDR1 ENHRY and CDR2 SYGVKD. CDR3 nucleotides: TGTGCCATCAGTGAGTCTGCAGGGGCCACCTACGAGCAGTACTTC. Its protein product is CAISESAGATYEQYF.

The chain uses TRBV28 and TRBJ1-5; D may be TRBD1 (6 bases). This CDR3 has 12 residues. Between the trimmed V and J ends, which lost 7 bases and 4 bases, there was a span of 8 bases. The germline CDR1 and CDR2 sequences are MDHEN and SYDVKM. CDR3 region: CASNQGNQPQHF. Written as DNA, the CDR3 is TGTGCCAGCAATCAGGGGAATCAGCCCCAGCATTTT.

The J gene is TRBJ2-7, the V gene TRBV7-9; D is perhaps TRBD2 (5 bases). CDR3 length: 13 amino acids. V was cut by 3 bases and J by 4 bases, with 10 bases left in between. Germline V gives CDR1 SEHNR, CDR2 FQNEAQ (reference sequence). The CDR3 DNA follows: TGTGCCAGCAGCTTGACTATACCGTACGAGCAGTACTTC. Amino acid sequence: CASSLTIPYEQYF.

The rearrangement joins TRBV7-9 to TRBJ1-4; 9 positions agree with TRBD1. CDR1 and CDR2 from the germline V gene are SEHNR and FQNEAQ (reference sequence). The CDR3 runs to 14 residues. The J segment lost 6 bases and the V segment lost 2 bases, leaving 1 base of the junction unmatched. The CDR3 here is CASSLRQGDEKLFF. The CDR3 DNA follows: TGTGCCAGCAGCTTAAGACAGGGGGATGAAAAACTGTTTTTT.

The J gene is TRBJ1-2, the V gene TRBV7-9; 8 bases are a match to TRBD1. The V segment lost 4 bases and the J segment 7 bases; nucleotides outside the gene matches: 11. Germline V gene sequence: CDR1 SEHNR, CDR2 FQNEAQ (reference sequence). This CDR3 is 15 amino acids long. The CDR3, as DNA: TGTGCCAGCAGCTCGGGACAGGTCGGAGCCGGTGGCTACACCTTC. It specifies CASSSGQVGAGGYTF.

This clone has more than one count but fewer than ten. The chain recombines TRBV27 with TRBJ1-5, with 10 bases lining up with TRBD1. Unmatched junction bases numbered 6, after V lost 6 bases and J lost 4 bases. Germline CDR1 reads MNHEY; CDR2 reads SMNVEV (reference sequence). The CDR3 loop spans 15 amino acids. CDR3 residues: CASSLTGGWNQPQHF. CDR3 nucleotides: TGTGCCAGCAGCCTGACAGGGGGCTGGAATCAGCCCCAGCATTTT.

CDR3 sequence: CASSERTSGSPEQYF. CDR3 bases: TGTGCCAGCAGTGAGCGGACTAGCGGGAGCCCCGAGCAGTACTTC. The chain employs TRBV6-1 and TRBJ2-7, with TRBD2 matching 13 bases. Trimming removed 3 bases from V and 6 bases from J; junction bases left unmatched: 5. The CDR3 contains 15 residues. CDR1 is MNHNS, CDR2 SASEGT, per germline.

V gene TRBV13 combines with J gene TRBJ2-1, with D possibly matching TRBD1 (6 bases). CDR1 is PRHDT, CDR2 FYEKMQ, per germline (reference sequence). With 5 bases removed from V and 13 bases from J, the gap between germline ends came to 15 bases. The length of the CDR3 is 12 residues. This CDR3 is CASSPRSGDQFF. In DNA form, the CDR3 reads TGTGCCAGCAGCCCCCGGTCAGGGGACCAGTTCTTC.

The chain couples TRBV29-1 to TRBJ2-7, with D unclear. The CDR3 spans 11 residues. Looked up from germline, CDR1 is SQVTM and CDR2 is ANQGSEA. Trimming took 4 bases from V and 3 from J, leaving 7 bases between them. The CDR3 sequence: CSVVVSYEQYF. As DNA, the CDR3 is TGCAGCGTTGTCGTCAGCTACGAGCAGTACTTC.

This clone has just a few counts. J is TRBJ2-5 and V is TRBV20-1; D is unresolved. Germline-derived CDR1 and CDR2 are DFQATT and SNEGSKA (reference sequence). There are 11 residues in the CDR3. V was shortened by 3 bases and J by 5 bases, with 7 bases between the two germline ends. CDR3 protein: CSARFSETQYF. CDR3 bases: TGCAGTGCTAGGTTTTCGGAGACCCAGTACTTC.